These 15 T cell receptor beta chains were all obtained from the same sample, sequenced in a study of blood T cell repertoires in COVID-19. Method: immunoSEQ multiplex PCR; TCRdb's copy keeps in-frame clones and lacks some. This sample carries more than 250,000 clones, roughly 86% of them seen once, and the ten largest clones take less than 3%. The sequenced material came from PBMCs or T cells enriched from blood (not recorded which). These receptors all stem from a woman aged 18-30 years who had recovered from COVID-19.

The J gene is TRBJ1-2, the V gene TRBV7-2; D remains ambiguous. The germline V gene has CDR1 SGHTA and CDR2 FQGNSA. V lost 1 base, J lost 3 bases, and 18 bases lay in between. This CDR3 comprises 17 residues. The CDR3 DNA sequence: TGTGCCAGCAGCTTAGACTCGGGTGCGGGTGGGGACTATGGCTACACCTTC. Its translation: CASSLDSGAGGDYGYTF. Full variable domain (remainder filled in from reference TRBV7-2 and TRBJ1-2): GAGVSQSPSNKVTEKGKDVELRCDPISGHTALYWYRQSLGQGLEFLIYFQGNSAPDKSGLPSDRFSAERTGGSVSTLTIQRTQQEDSAVYLCASSLDSGAGGDYGYTFGSGTRLTVV.

The chain couples TRBV5-1 to TRBJ2-1; 13 bases align to TRBD2. From germline, CDR1 is SGHRS and CDR2 YFSETQ. V trimming: 6 bases; J trimming: 6 bases; junction bases outside the gene matches: 6. CDR3 length: 15 amino acids. The CDR3 protein is CASTPRTSGSNEQFF. The DNA for the CDR3 is TGCGCCAGCACCCCACGGACTAGCGGGAGCAATGAGCAGTTCTTC.

V gene TRBV19 combines with J gene TRBJ1-5; no reliable D call. V gave up 0 bases and J gave up 5 bases, with 5 bases separating them. This CDR3 comprises 13 residues. The germline CDR1 and CDR2 sequences are LNHDA and SQIVND (reference sequence). The CDR3 reads CASSIDRDQPQHF. DNA for the CDR3: TGTGCCAGTAGTATAGATCGGGATCAGCCCCAGCATTTT.

The chain combines TRBV5-1 with TRBJ2-7, with a tentative D call TRBD2 (6 bases). CDR1 and CDR2 (germline): SGHRS, YFSETQ. The CDR3 has 18 amino acids. Trimming took 0 bases from V and 3 from J, leaving 22 bases between them. CDR3 sequence: CASSLVVAERPYDYEQYF. CDR3 nucleotide sequence: TGCGCCAGCAGCTTGGTGGTAGCGGAGAGACCTTATGACTACGAGCAGTACTTC.

The chain couples TRBV6-2 or TRBV6-3 to TRBJ2-1; TRBD2 matches 13 bases. V lost 2 bases, J lost 4 bases, and 8 bases stayed unmatched. Per the germline V gene, CDR1 is MNHEY and CDR2 is SVGEGT. The CDR3 sequence is 18 residues long. The CDR3 is CASSYTPGLAGSYNEQFF. DNA for the CDR3: TGTGCCAGCAGTTACACTCCGGGACTAGCGGGGTCTTACAATGAGCAGTTCTTC.

The chain has TRBV5-1 and TRBJ1-1; D remains ambiguous. With 2 bases removed from V and 1 base from J, the gap between germline ends came to 6 bases. The V gene's germline CDR1 is SGHRS and CDR2 YFSETQ. The CDR3 loop spans 13 amino acids. CDR3 protein: CASSFPGNTEAFF. In DNA, the CDR3 is TGCGCCAGCAGCTTTCCAGGGAACACTGAAGCTTTCTTT.

The genes are TRBV9 and TRBJ2-1; 10 nucleotides agree with TRBD2. V was pared by 7 bases and J by 8 bases, with 21 bases of the junction left unmatched. CDR1 is SGDLS, CDR2 YYNGEE, per germline. The CDR3 consists of 18 residues. The CDR3 DNA reads as TGTGCCAGCGGACCACCTAGCGGGAGTCTGGTGCGGTTCGATGAGCAGTTCTTC. This codes for CASGPPSGSLVRFDEQFF.

The chain recombines TRBV19 with TRBJ1-3; D unresolved. The germline gives CDR1 LNHDA, CDR2 SQIVND (reference sequence). The CDR3 has 16 amino acids. V was pared by 5 bases and J by 0 bases, with 14 bases between. CDR3 in DNA: TGTGCCAGTAGTCTTCATCGACAAATCTCTGGAAACACCATATATTTT. This encodes CASSLHRQISGNTIYF. The whole variable domain, filled in from reference TRBV19 and TRBJ1-3, reads DGGITQSPKYLFRKEGQNVTLSCEQNLNHDAMYWYRQDPGQGLRLIYYSQIVNDFQKGDIAEGYSVSREKKESFPLTVTSAQKNPTAFYLCASSLHRQISGNTIYFGEGSWLTVV.

J is TRBJ2-7 and V is TRBV5-1; 7 positions match TRBD2. The length of the CDR3 is 16 residues. Germline V gene data show CDR1 as SGHRS and CDR2 as YFSETQ. Germline trimming cut 1 base from V and 2 bases from J; bases unmatched to any gene: 9. The chain's CDR3 is CASSLYGAGETYEQYF. The DNA of the CDR3 is TGCGCCAGCAGCTTGTATGGGGCGGGGGAAACCTACGAGCAGTACTTC.

The CDR3 region has the DNA TGTGCCAGCAGCTCAAGCGGGGGGGCCGTCTACGAGCAGTACTTC. It codes for CASSSSGGAVYEQYF. The V and J genes are TRBV11-2 and TRBJ2-7; 10 nucleotides match TRBD2. This CDR3 region has 15 residues. J lost 3 bases, V lost 4 bases, and 6 bases had no gene match. Germline V lookup: CDR1 SGHAT, CDR2 FQNNGV. Full variable domain (outside the CDR3, taken from reference TRBV11-2 and TRBJ2-7): EAGVAQSPRYKIIEKRQSVAFWCNPISGHATLYWYQQILGQGPKLLIQFQNNGVVDDSQLPKDRFSAERLKGVDSTLKIQPAKLEDSAVYLCASSSSGGAVYEQYFGPGTRLTVT.

This chain links TRBV27 with TRBJ2-6, with D perhaps matching TRBD1 (6 bases). This CDR3 spans 18 amino acids. Germline V lookup: CDR1 MNHEY, CDR2 SMNVEV (reference sequence). V was trimmed by 0 bases and J by 3 bases, leaving 15 bases between them. The DNA for the CDR3 is TGTGCCAGCAGTTTATCGAGGCAGGGGCTGGTTGGGGCCAACGTCCTGACTTTC. It codes for CASSLSRQGLVGANVLTF.

The rearrangement uses TRBV13 and TRBJ2-7, with TRBD2 matching 7 bases. The junction had 12 bases not matched to a gene; V was cut back by 3 bases and J by 4 bases. The CDR3 runs to 16 residues. Germline V gives CDR1 PRHDT, CDR2 FYEKMQ (reference sequence). Here the CDR3 reads CASSFQYRGDQYEQYF. As DNA, the CDR3 is TGTGCCAGCAGCTTTCAGTACCGGGGGGATCAGTACGAGCAGTACTTC.

This clone was seen only a few times. J is TRBJ1-2 and V is TRBV27, with a possible D match to TRBD1 (5 bases). From germline, CDR1 is MNHEY and CDR2 SMNVEV (reference sequence). There are 16 residues in the CDR3. V was trimmed by 1 base and J by 3 bases, leaving 15 bases between them. CDR3 DNA sequence: TGTGCCAGCAGTTTATTTCCAGGGATAGAGTACTATGGCTACACCTTC. Residues: CASSLFPGIEYYGYTF.

The V call is TRBV5-6, the J call TRBJ1-6, with TRBD1 identical over 9 bases. V shed 4 bases, J shed 9 bases, and the junction held 8 bases outside the gene matches. This CDR3 is built from 15 residues. Germline V gene lookup returns CDR1 SGHDT and CDR2 YYEEEE. The CDR3 here is CASSRDRGVSSPLHF. CDR3 coding DNA: TGTGCCAGCAGCCGAGACAGGGGGGTGAGTTCACCCCTCCACTTT.

The chain couples TRBV4-3 to TRBJ2-3; 9 nucleotides align to TRBD2. Germline V gene data show CDR1 as LGHNA and CDR2 as YSLEER. The CDR3 has 18 residues. Trimming at V came to 0 bases and at J to 4 bases, leaving 11 bases not matched to a gene. The CDR3 sequence is CASSQDPRGGAMADTQYF. The CDR3 nucleotides are TGCGCCAGCAGCCAAGATCCTCGCGGGGGGGCAATGGCAGATACGCAGTATTTT.